A selection of T cell receptor beta chains follows, all from one sample in a study of blood T cell repertoires in COVID-19. This table comes from immunoSEQ multiplex PCR, and its TCRdb copy is limited to in-frame clones, with some not included. The data contain approximately 150,000 clones, 86% of them singletons. Material for sequencing was peripheral blood. These receptors were collected from a woman aged 55-69 years with acute or convalescent COVID-19. Each CDR3 is given with its conserved first and last residue. Each record gives: clone size, V gene, J gene, D gene, CDR3 DNA, CDR3 protein. A D gene is named only where the DNA matches it firmly. Clone size, where shown, is once, few, many, or a class for clones that have expanded.

clone size: NA; V gene: TRBV7-6; J gene: TRBJ1-5; D gene: NA; CDR3 DNA: TGTGCCACCGGGGGGGGAAATCAGCCCCAGCATTTT; CDR3 protein: CATGGGNQPQHF
clone size: NA; V gene: TRBV24-1; J gene: TRBJ2-7; D gene: NA; CDR3 DNA: TGTGCCACCAGTGATTTGCTCGGGTTCCCCTACGAGCAGTACTTC; CDR3 protein: CATSDLLGFPYEQYF
clone size: NA; V gene: TRBV7-8; J gene: TRBJ2-3; D gene: NA; CDR3 DNA: TGTGCCAGCAGCTTAGGTCCCCGGTCCACAGATACGCAGTATTTT; CDR3 protein: CASSLGPRSTDTQYF
clone size: NA; V gene: TRBV12-5; J gene: TRBJ1-1; D gene: TRBD1; CDR3 DNA: TGTGCTAGTGGTTTGGTACAGGGGGGGGCTTTCTTT; CDR3 protein: CASGLVQGGAFF
clone size: NA; V gene: TRBV7-2; J gene: TRBJ1-6; D gene: TRBD1; CDR3 DNA: TGTGCCAGCAGGTCGACAGGGTACTCCTCCTATAATTCACCCCTCCACTTT; CDR3 protein: CASRSTGYSSYNSPLHF
clone size: NA; V gene: TRBV7-9; J gene: TRBJ2-1; D gene: TRBD1; CDR3 DNA: TGTGCCAGCCCCGGCCGCGGACAGGGGGGACTAGGGAATGAGCAGTTCTTC; CDR3 protein: CASPGRGQGGLGNEQFF
clone size: NA; V gene: TRBV5-4; J gene: TRBJ1-1; D gene: TRBD1; CDR3 DNA: TGTGCCAGCAGCTCCAGGGGGCTAGGGGCTGAAGCTTTCTTT; CDR3 protein: CASSSRGLGAEAFF
clone size: NA; V gene: TRBV5-5; J gene: TRBJ1-5; D gene: NA; CDR3 DNA: TGTGCCAGCAGCTTCGGGACTGCATCTCAGCCCCAGCATTTT; CDR3 protein: CASSFGTASQPQHF
clone size: NA; V gene: TRBV27; J gene: TRBJ2-2; D gene: NA; CDR3 DNA: TGTGCCAGCAGAATCCAGGGGACCGGGGAGCTGTTTTTT; CDR3 protein: CASRIQGTGELFF
clone size: NA; V gene: TRBV20-1; J gene: TRBJ2-2; D gene: NA; CDR3 DNA: TGCAGTGCTAGTGACCCCGGGACACCGAACACCGGGGAGCTGTTTTTT; CDR3 protein: CSASDPGTPNTGELFF
clone size: NA; V gene: TRBV6-5; J gene: TRBJ1-1; D gene: NA; CDR3 DNA: TGTGCCAGCAGGAAGGACAGCCTAGGAGCTTTCTTT; CDR3 protein: CASRKDSLGAFF
clone size: NA; V gene: TRBV28; J gene: TRBJ1-2; D gene: NA; CDR3 DNA: TGTGCCAGCCTCCTCGGGGATCATGGCTACACCTTC; CDR3 protein: CASLLGDHGYTF
clone size: NA; V gene: TRBV14; J gene: TRBJ1-6; D gene: TRBD1; CDR3 DNA: TGTGCCAGCAGCCAAGGAGGGACAGGGCGGTCACCCCTCCACTTT; CDR3 protein: CASSQGGTGRSPLHF
clone size: NA; V gene: TRBV21-1; J gene: TRBJ2-6; D gene: NA; CDR3 DNA: TGTGCCAGCACAGCGGGCTACCCCCCATCTGGGGCCAACGTCCTGACTTTC; CDR3 protein: CASTAGYPPSGANVLTF
clone size: NA; V gene: TRBV5-1; J gene: TRBJ2-3; D gene: TRBD1; CDR3 DNA: TGCGCCAGCAGCTTACAGGGGGCTCAGGATACGCAGTATTTT; CDR3 protein: CASSLQGAQDTQYF
clone size: NA; V gene: TRBV4-1; J gene: TRBJ1-4; D gene: TRBD1; CDR3 DNA: TGCGCCAGCAGCCAGGTGGGACAGGCTAATGAAAAACTGTTTTTT; CDR3 protein: CASSQVGQANEKLFF
clone size: NA; V gene: TRBV9; J gene: TRBJ1-5; D gene: NA; CDR3 DNA: TGTGCCAGCAGCGTAGATGGTCGAGGCAATCAGCCCCAGCATTTT; CDR3 protein: CASSVDGRGNQPQHF
clone size: NA; V gene: TRBV7-2; J gene: TRBJ2-7; D gene: NA; CDR3 DNA: TGTGCCAGCAGCCCCGCGCCCTACAGGGTCTACGAGCAGTACTTC; CDR3 protein: CASSPAPYRVYEQYF
clone size: NA; V gene: TRBV5-1; J gene: TRBJ2-7; D gene: TRBD1; CDR3 DNA: TGCGCCAGCAGCTTGGGGACCCTAACAGGGGCCAAGGTCTACGAGCAGTACTTC; CDR3 protein: CASSLGTLTGAKVYEQYF
clone size: NA; V gene: TRBV28; J gene: TRBJ1-1; D gene: NA; CDR3 DNA: TGTGCCAGCAGTCTAGGACGGGGGTCGGCTGAAGCTTTCTTT; CDR3 protein: CASSLGRGSAEAFF
clone size: NA; V gene: TRBV9; J gene: TRBJ2-3; D gene: TRBD2; CDR3 DNA: TGTGCCAGCAGCGTAGAGCCGGGGGGGTCCCTAGATACGCAGTATTTT; CDR3 protein: CASSVEPGGSLDTQYF
clone size: NA; V gene: TRBV9; J gene: TRBJ2-4; D gene: TRBD2; CDR3 DNA: TGTGCCAGCAGCCTGAACAGCGGGGGGGCCAACATTCAGTACTTC; CDR3 protein: CASSLNSGGANIQYF
clone size: once; V gene: TRBV19; J gene: TRBJ2-7; D gene: NA; CDR3 DNA: TGTGCCAGTAGTGCCCGGTCTTTTCCCTACGAGCAGTACTTC; CDR3 protein: CASSARSFPYEQYF
clone size: few; V gene: TRBV28; J gene: TRBJ1-5; D gene: NA; CDR3 DNA: TGTGCCAGCAGCCGTCGGGATTTCTATAGCAATCAGCCCCAGCATTTT; CDR3 protein: CASSRRDFYSNQPQHF
clone size: many; V gene: TRBV10-2; J gene: TRBJ2-7; D gene: TRBD1; CDR3 DNA: TGCGCCAGCAGGGAGACAGGGAGCTACGAGCAGTACTTC; CDR3 protein: CASRETGSYEQYF
clone size: NA; V gene: TRBV28; J gene: TRBJ1-1; D gene: NA; CDR3 DNA: TGTGCCAGCAACAGGGTGAAAAACACTGAAGCTTTCTTT; CDR3 protein: CASNRVKNTEAFF
clone size: NA; V gene: TRBV27; J gene: TRBJ1-2; D gene: TRBD1; CDR3 DNA: TGTGCCAGCAGCCGCTACCCGACAGGGCCCCTTCCGTATGGCTACACCTTC; CDR3 protein: CASSRYPTGPLPYGYTF
clone size: NA; V gene: TRBV2; J gene: TRBJ1-6; D gene: NA; CDR3 DNA: TGTGCCAGCAGTGAACAGCAGGATCCACCCCTCCACTTT; CDR3 protein: CASSEQQDPPLHF
clone size: NA; V gene: TRBV5-1; J gene: TRBJ1-4; D gene: NA; CDR3 DNA: TGCGCCAGCAGCTTGATGGGACAAGAAGGGGAAAAACTGTTTTTT; CDR3 protein: CASSLMGQEGEKLFF
clone size: NA; V gene: TRBV11-3; J gene: TRBJ1-1; D gene: NA; CDR3 DNA: TGTGCCAGCAGCTTGGAGGGGGGGTCCCCTGAAGCTTTCTTT; CDR3 protein: CASSLEGGSPEAFF
clone size: NA; V gene: TRBV5-1; J gene: TRBJ2-3; D gene: NA; CDR3 DNA: TGCGCCAGCAGCCAGCCTAGGACAGCTACAGATACGCAGTATTTT; CDR3 protein: CASSQPRTATDTQYF
clone size: once; V gene: TRBV21-1; J gene: TRBJ1-2; D gene: NA; CDR3 DNA: TGTGCCAGCAGCCTCGGACAGAACTATGGCTACACCTTC; CDR3 protein: CASSLGQNYGYTF
clone size: NA; V gene: TRBV3-1/TRBV3-2; J gene: TRBJ1-2; D gene: TRBD1; CDR3 DNA: TGTGCCAGCAGCCTTCGGACAGGTTATAATGGCTACACCTTC; CDR3 protein: CASSLRTGYNGYTF
clone size: NA; V gene: TRBV7-2; J gene: TRBJ1-1; D gene: NA; CDR3 DNA: TGTGCCAGCATCAAACTCGCAGGGTTGGGCACTGAAGCTTTCTTT; CDR3 protein: CASIKLAGLGTEAFF
clone size: NA; V gene: TRBV19; J gene: TRBJ2-1; D gene: TRBD2; CDR3 DNA: TGTGCCAGTAGTATTCCCCGGACTAGCGGGGCCAATGAGCAGTTCTTC; CDR3 protein: CASSIPRTSGANEQFF
clone size: NA; V gene: TRBV10-1; J gene: TRBJ2-1; D gene: TRBD2; CDR3 DNA: TGCGCCAGCAGCGCCCCGGGACTAGCGGGCAATGAGCAGTTCTTC; CDR3 protein: CASSAPGLAGNEQFF
clone size: NA; V gene: TRBV7-6; J gene: TRBJ2-7; D gene: TRBD1; CDR3 DNA: TGTGCCAGCAGTCCCGGGACAGGGAGCTCCTACGAGCAGTACTTC; CDR3 protein: CASSPGTGSSYEQYF
clone size: NA; V gene: TRBV11-2; J gene: TRBJ2-2; D gene: NA; CDR3 DNA: TGTGCCAGCAGCTCAAACACCGGGGAGCTGTTTTTT; CDR3 protein: CASSSNTGELFF
clone size: once; V gene: TRBV6-5; J gene: TRBJ2-5; D gene: NA; CDR3 DNA: TGTGCCAGCTCTAAGGAGACCCAGTACTTC; CDR3 protein: CASSKETQYF
clone size: NA; V gene: TRBV5-6; J gene: TRBJ2-7; D gene: TRBD1; CDR3 DNA: TGTGCCAGCATCGCGACAGGGGGGTTCTACGAGCAGTACTTC; CDR3 protein: CASIATGGFYEQYF
clone size: once; V gene: TRBV28; J gene: TRBJ1-2; D gene: NA; CDR3 DNA: TGTGCCAGCAGACAACTCCCACAGGGCAATGGCTACACCTTC; CDR3 protein: CASRQLPQGNGYTF
clone size: NA; V gene: TRBV6-1; J gene: TRBJ1-3; D gene: TRBD1; CDR3 DNA: TGTGCCAGCAGTGAAGCCAGGGGACAGGGGCGGTCAGGAAACACCATATATTTT; CDR3 protein: CASSEARGQGRSGNTIYF
clone size: few; V gene: TRBV18; J gene: TRBJ2-3; D gene: NA; CDR3 DNA: TGTGCCAGCTCACCAACAGGGATAGATACGCAGTATTTT; CDR3 protein: CASSPTGIDTQYF
clone size: NA; V gene: TRBV3-1/TRBV3-2; J gene: TRBJ1-1; D gene: NA; CDR3 DNA: TGTGCCAGCAGCTCCCGACAGGCTCTGGGGGCTTTCTTT; CDR3 protein: CASSSRQALGAFF
clone size: once; V gene: TRBV11-2; J gene: TRBJ1-2; D gene: TRBD1; CDR3 DNA: TGTGCCAGCAGCTTAGAGGGGACAGTACCTAACTATGGCTACACCTTC; CDR3 protein: CASSLEGTVPNYGYTF